These T cell receptor beta chains were read from a single sample in a study of low-dose radiotherapy and immunotherapy resistance in tumors. Each CDR3 protein gets one entry after TCRdb re-called the reads with MiXCR. The sample carries some 52,000 distinct CDR3 sequences, around 33% recorded once. Sequencing used PBMCs, obtained after low-dose radiotherapy plus immunotherapy. These receptor sequences come from a male donor with rectosigmoid adenocarcinoma. Each CDR3 is given with its conserved first and last residue. The D gene is left open where the match is weak. The size entry is marked missing in some rows and otherwise reads once, few, many or a size class.

TRBD1 | TRBV9 | many | 13 | CASSVGTGGEQYF
. | TRBV7-3 | many | 17 | CASSLTAVGAGANVLTF
. | TRBV6-1 | . | 15 | CASMLWRDSNQPQHF
TRBD1 | TRBV7-8 | . | 16 | CASSFRLGQGTDTQYF
. | TRBV6-1 | many | 13 | CASSTGFLNEQFF
. | TRBV18 | . | 13 | CASSPKAKNIQYF
TRBD2 | TRBV28 | many | 16 | CASSPRRVAGVETQYF
. | TRBV20-1 | many | 11 | CSAPNQGQQYF
. | TRBV9 | few | 14 | CASSGGPMTGELFF
TRBD2 | TRBV5-1 | . | 15 | CASSDGTSKYNEQFF
TRBD2 | TRBV7-2 | many | 17 | CASSLDRGGRAYNEQFF
TRBD2 | TRBV29-1 | few | 14 | CSLQSSGNTDTQYF
TRBD1 | TRBV5-1 | . | 14 | CASSTGTGLKEQYF
. | TRBV13 | many | 14 | CASSLVGGHNEQFF
. | TRBV5-1 | few | 17 | CASSSGWGESPYNEQFF
TRBD2 | TRBV5-6 | . | 17 | CASSLSIAGLAHNEQFF
. | TRBV15 | many | 18 | CATSRDSVWDIFNQPQHF
TRBD1 | TRBV5-1 | . | 14 | CASSPDRPSTEAFF
TRBD1 | TRBV11-2 | once | 15 | CASSVAGQGTDTQYF
. | TRBV6-2/TRBV6-3 | . | 15 | CASSYWDGAYNEQFF
. | TRBV5-1 | many | 15 | CASSLNFDSQETQYF
. | TRBV28 | . | 13 | CASNSGSSRPQHF
. | TRBV28 | few | 13 | CASTEEGPSEAFF
. | TRBV2 | few | 14 | CASSQGARTDTQYF
TRBD1 | TRBV12-5 | . | 14 | CASSPGQGRETQYF
. | TRBV29-1 | many | 10 | CSVGDGELFF
. | TRBV29-1 | many | 15 | CSATVLPGDNQPQHF
TRBD2 | TRBV5-5 | many | 20 | CASSLYASGNGLESTDTQYF
. | TRBV14 | . | 13 | CASSQDRAYGYTF
TRBD2 | TRBV10-1 | many | 20 | CASSESKSSGTSSSYNEQFF
. | TRBV4-1 | many | 14 | CASSQAVGRNEQFF
. | TRBV28 | . | 14 | CASSSSLFSHEQYF
. | TRBV5-4 | many | 14 | CASSPSDGIYEQYF
. | TRBV20-1 | . | 13 | CSANRWRNTEAFF
TRBD1 | TRBV28 | medium-sized | 14 | CASRRQGAGETQYF
TRBD2 | TRBV12-3/TRBV12-4 | many | 14 | CAGGSGTNTGELFF
. | TRBV20-1 | many | 13 | CSAKGGRAYEQYF
TRBD2 | TRBV7-2 | . | 15 | CASSFDSGGTDTQYF
. | TRBV11-2 | many | 14 | CASRRLQGPYEQYF
. | TRBV28 | medium-sized | 13 | CASSPGQTYEQYF
. | TRBV21-1 | many | 18 | CASSKVSGTGGTNQPQHF
. | TRBV27 | . | 15 | CASSSRGGRDYGYTF
TRBD1 | TRBV6-2/TRBV6-3 | many | 12 | CASSRGPYEQYF
TRBD2 | TRBV5-1 | many | 14 | CASTSSGAYNEQFF
TRBD1 | TRBV3-1 | . | 17 | CASSQPTGGGGNQPQHF
. | TRBV7-9 | many | 12 | CASSLPEAEAFF
. | TRBV19 | many | 13 | CASGRGVVDEQFF
TRBD1 | TRBV6-5 | once | 14 | CAGDRGGMNTEAFF
TRBD1 | TRBV5-1 | many | 14 | CASSLGTANTEAFF
. | TRBV18 | many | 13 | CASSPPGTDTQYF
. | TRBV6-5 | many | 13 | CASSPVGAYEQYF
. | TRBV4-2 | many | 15 | CASSLTGDGNYGYTF
TRBD2 | TRBV27 | many | 16 | CASSLRAGVSVGEQFF
. | TRBV5-1 | medium-sized | 13 | CASSLTRVNEQFF
TRBD2 | TRBV5-1 | once | 15 | CASSSGTSNTGELFF
. | TRBV9 | . | 17 | CASSVAGGLFSGNTIYF
TRBD2 | TRBV24-1 | many | 15 | CATSRAGGNTGELFF
. | TRBV6-2/TRBV6-3 | medium-sized | 14 | CASRRTWTEITQYF